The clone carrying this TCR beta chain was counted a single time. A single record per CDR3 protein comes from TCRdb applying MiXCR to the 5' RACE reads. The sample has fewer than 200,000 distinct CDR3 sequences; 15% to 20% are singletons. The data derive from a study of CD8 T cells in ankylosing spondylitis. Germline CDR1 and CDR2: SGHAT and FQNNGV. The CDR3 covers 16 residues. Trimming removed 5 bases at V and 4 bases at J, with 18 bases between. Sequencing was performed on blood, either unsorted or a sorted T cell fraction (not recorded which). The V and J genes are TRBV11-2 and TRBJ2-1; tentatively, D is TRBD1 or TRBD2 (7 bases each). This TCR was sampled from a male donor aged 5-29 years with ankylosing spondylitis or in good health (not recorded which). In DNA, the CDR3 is TGTGCCAGCAGCGGCAGGGGGGAGGGATCTTACAATGAGCAGTTCTTC. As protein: CASSGRGEGSYNEQFF.